This T cell receptor beta chain was documented in a study of regulatory T cells in long-lasting Graves disease. Construction of the TCR beta libraries employed iRepertoire HTBI primers in conjunction with Arm-PCR of CDR3 regions. In the original workflow: Across samples, roughly 64 TRBV and 12 to 15 TRBJ segments were found. TCRdb recomputed calls from the multiplex PCR reads with MiXCR, one row per CDR3 protein. None of the V and J calls come from the authors' own analysis; TCRdb made them. The profile shows under 800,000 distinct CDR3 sequences, under 20% of them singletons. Germline CDR1 and CDR2: PRHDT and FYEKMQ (reference sequence). The CDR3 runs 16 residues. V dropped 5 bases and J dropped 4; count of bases not matched to a gene: 11. Stated time point: newly diagnosed GD, antithyroid drugs for less than 3 months. Scientists built the TCR library using RNA that was extracted from PBMCs. This sample was shared with a second study, whose subject was T cells in Graves' hyperthyroidism and ophthalmopathy. That investigation notes: With the HTBI primer set, the TCR CDR3 went through a first round of RT-PCR.

The clonotype originates from a woman aged 25 to 39 with Graves disease. The input for sequencing was peripheral blood mononuclear cells (PBMCs), taken at new diagnosis, from a patient treated with antithyroid drugs. The chain has TRBV13 and TRBJ2-3, with TRBD2 matching over 8 bases. CDR3: CASSSGGSGGADTQYF. The DNA of the CDR3 is TGTGCCAGCAGCAGCGGGGGCAGCGGTGGTGCAGATACGCAGTATTTT. The whole variable domain, remainder taken from reference TRBV13 and TRBJ2-3, is AAGVIQSPRHLIKEKRETATLKCYPIPRHDTVYWYQQGPGQDPQFLISFYEKMQSDKGSIPDRFSAQQFSDYHSELNMSSLELGDSALYFCASSSGGSGGADTQYFGPGTRLTVL.